Shown below are 29 T cell receptor beta chains from a single sample sequenced in a study of T cell responses to AZD1222 COVID-19 vaccine. Generated by immunoSEQ multiplex PCR, the TCRdb table keeps only in-frame clones and is missing some. The sample lists 200,000 to 250,000 clones, around 94% occurring once. The sample was peripheral blood, taken 28 days after the second dose of the MenACWY control vaccine. The receptors originated from an adult who received the MenACWY meningococcal vaccine as a control.

V is TRBV7-8 and J is TRBJ2-1; the match to TRBD2 covers 11 bases. V shed 1 base, J shed 3 bases, and the junction held 5 bases outside the gene matches. Germline CDR1 SGHVS, CDR2 FQNEAQ. The CDR3 loop spans 17 amino acids. CDR3 protein: CASSLERLAGLYNEQFF. The CDR3 bases are TGTGCCAGCAGCTTAGAACGACTAGCGGGACTCTACAATGAGCAGTTCTTC.

This clone was recorded once. The chain joins TRBV7-9 to TRBJ2-7; 7 bases agree with TRBD2. The CDR3 spans 14 residues. Germline CDR1 SEHNR, CDR2 FQNEAQ (reference sequence). With 3 bases clipped from V and 3 bases from J, the junction kept 5 bases outside the gene matches. The CDR3 DNA reads TGTGCCAGCAGCTTGGGAGGGAATCGCTACGAGCAGTACTTC. Residues: CASSLGGNRYEQYF.

The genes are TRBV19 and TRBJ2-7; TRBD1 agrees at 10 bases. Trimming removed 5 bases from V and 0 bases from J; junction bases left unmatched: 22. This CDR3 has 21 amino acids. Germline lookup yields CDR1 LNHDA and CDR2 SQIVND (reference sequence). The CDR3 DNA sequence: TGTGCCAGTAGTCACCGGGCGTCCGGGACAGGGGTAGCGACGAGCTCCTACGAGCAGTACTTC. It translates to CASSHRASGTGVATSSYEQYF.

J is TRBJ1-3 and V is TRBV30; TRBD1 might be the D (5 bases). Trimming left V 5 bases short and J 7 bases short, with 12 bases between. CDR3 length: 12 amino acids. Per the germline V gene, CDR1 is GTSNPN and CDR2 is SVGIG (reference sequence). CDR3 protein: CAWGTSSNTIYF. The CDR3 DNA follows: TGTGCCTGGGGGACTTCTTCCAACACCATATATTTT.

Written as DNA, the CDR3 is TGTGCCAGCAGCCAGGGAACAGGGTTTTACGGTGAGCAGTTCTTC. It codes for CASSQGTGFYGEQFF. The genes are TRBV3-1 (or the pseudogene TRBV3-2) and TRBJ2-1, with TRBD1 as a possible D gene (6 bases). The CDR3 loop spans 15 amino acids. The ends were cut back, 3 bases at V and 9 bases at J, with 18 bases in the middle. CDR1 and CDR2 from the germline V gene are LGHDT and YNNKEL (reference sequence).

The rearrangement uses TRBV29-1 and TRBJ2-1, with D possibly matching TRBD1 (7 bases). The CDR3 runs 11 residues. The V gene's germline CDR1 is SQVTM and CDR2 ANQGSEA. The CDR3 DNA is TGCATTTTTACAGGGGAGGATGAGCAGTTCTTC. Protein: CIFTGEDEQFF.

This clone was seen only once. The V call is TRBV5-1, the J call TRBJ1-3; tentative D call: TRBD1 (6 bases). The CDR3 contains 15 residues. V gave up 0 bases and J gave up 4 bases, with 11 bases separating them. Germline V gene sequence: CDR1 SGHRS, CDR2 YFSETQ. The DNA for the CDR3 is TGCGCCAGCAGCTTGGTGGGGGCAACGGGAAACACCATATATTTT. Amino acid sequence: CASSLVGATGNTIYF.

The chain couples TRBV19 to TRBJ1-6; D perhaps matches TRBD1 (6 bases). This CDR3 comprises 21 residues. From germline, CDR1 is LNHDA and CDR2 SQIVND (reference sequence). Trimming shortened V by 2 bases and J by 0 bases, and 23 bases separated the two germline ends. The CDR3 DNA follows: TGTGCCAGTAGTATATGGGGGCAGGGAAACGGAGTCAGCTCCTATAATTCACCCCTCCACTTT. Amino acids: CASSIWGQGNGVSSYNSPLHF.

This sequence joins TRBV29-1 and TRBJ2-1; D gene uncertain. CDR3 size: 12 residues. Trimming removed 7 bases from V and 8 bases from J, with 15 bases in between. Per germline, CDR1 SQVTM and CDR2 ANQGSEA. The CDR3 nucleotides are TGCAGCGGGCTTGGGGAATTCGATGAGCAGTTCTTC. Amino acids: CSGLGEFDEQFF.

The chain links TRBV3-1 (or the pseudogene TRBV3-2) to TRBJ1-2; 11 bases are a match to TRBD1. There are 15 residues in the CDR3. Germline V gene data show CDR1 as LGHDT and CDR2 as YNNKEL (reference sequence). V shed 2 bases and J 6 bases; nucleotides not matched to a gene: 5. The CDR3 DNA reads TGTGCCAGCAGCCAACCGGGACAGGGGGATCATGGCTACACCTTC. Its translation is CASSQPGQGDHGYTF.

This chain links TRBV3-1 (or the pseudogene TRBV3-2) with TRBJ2-3, with TRBD2 as a possible D gene (6 bases). Germline V lookup: CDR1 LGHDT, CDR2 YNNKEL (reference sequence). The CDR3 has 16 amino acids. V was trimmed by 1 base and J by 2 bases, leaving 13 bases between them. The CDR3 reads CASSQVRGGVTDTQYF. As DNA, the CDR3 is TGTGCCAGCAGCCAAGTACGCGGCGGGGTCACAGATACGCAGTATTTT.

The J gene is TRBJ1-2, the V gene TRBV11-2; weak D call: TRBD1 (5 bases). With 2 bases removed from V and 3 bases from J, the gap between germline ends came to 10 bases. This CDR3 has 14 residues. Per germline, CDR1 SGHAT and CDR2 FQNNGV. The chain's CDR3 is CASSLRGRDYGYTF. In DNA, the CDR3 is TGTGCCAGCAGCTTAAGGGGCAGGGACTATGGCTACACCTTC.

The V and J genes are TRBV28 and TRBJ1-3; D possibly corresponds to TRBD1 (5 bases). This CDR3 spans 16 amino acids. Germline CDR1 is MDHEN and CDR2 is SYDVKM. V lost 7 bases to trimming and J lost 4 bases, with 20 bases between them. The CDR3 DNA reads as TGTGCCAGCACCCAAGAGTGGGGCCAAACAGGAAACACCATATATTTT. Amino acid sequence: CASTQEWGQTGNTIYF.

This chain links TRBV5-1 with TRBJ1-3; 9 bases agree with TRBD1. Germline CDR1 SGHRS, CDR2 YFSETQ. Trimming took 5 bases from V and 2 from J; bases not matched to a gene: 11. The length of the CDR3 is 17 residues. The CDR3 nucleotides are TGCGCCAGCAGTTTCGAGGGACAGGGAGGGCCTGGAAACACCATATATTTT. Encoded protein: CASSFEGQGGPGNTIYF.

The chain combines TRBV27 with TRBJ1-2, with D unclear. Germline V CDR1 and CDR2: MNHEY, SMNVEV (reference sequence). Trimming shortened V by 3 bases and J by 5 bases, and 7 bases separated the two germline ends. The CDR3 has 12 residues. CDR3 amino acids: CASSFDGYGYTF. DNA for the CDR3: TGTGCCAGCAGTTTCGACGGATATGGCTACACCTTC.

This CDR3 is CASSPLGGSNTEAFF. The DNA for the CDR3 is TGTGCCAGCTCACCCCTGGGGGGTTCGAACACTGAAGCTTTCTTT. This chain links TRBV18 with TRBJ1-1; D possibly corresponds to TRBD1 (5 bases). This CDR3 has 15 residues. Trimming removed 3 bases at V and 1 base at J, with 12 bases between. The V gene's germline CDR1 is KGHSH and CDR2 LQKENI.

The chain links TRBV28 to TRBJ2-7; D remains unclear. CDR3 length: 16 residues. Germline V lookup: CDR1 MDHEN, CDR2 SYDVKM. V was pared by 0 bases and J by 2 bases, with 14 bases between. The CDR3 nucleotides are TGTGCCAGCAGTTTATGGGGTGTCTCGGACGCCTACGAGCAGTACTTC. Translation: CASSLWGVSDAYEQYF.

The rearrangement joins TRBV19 to TRBJ2-3; possibly TRBD1 for D (5 bases). The CDR3 has 14 amino acids. Germline V gives CDR1 LNHDA, CDR2 SQIVND (reference sequence). Trimming stripped 5 bases from V and 1 base from J, with 10 bases between. DNA of the CDR3: TGTGCCAGTAGTCTAGGGGCGGGCACAGATACGCAGTATTTT. Encoded protein: CASSLGAGTDTQYF.

V usage is TRBV28 and J usage is TRBJ1-2, with D possibly being TRBD1 (5 bases). This CDR3 has 13 amino acids. Germline V gene data show CDR1 as MDHEN and CDR2 as SYDVKM. The V end was cut by 7 bases, the J end by 8 bases, with 17 bases between. CDR3 bases: TGTGCCAGCACCCTTTATGGGGCAGCCGGCTACACCTTC. As protein: CASTLYGAAGYTF.

The chain has TRBV5-1 and TRBJ2-7; 9 bases match TRBD1. The J segment lost 4 bases and the V segment lost 3 bases, leaving 8 bases of the junction unmatched. CDR3 length: 15 amino acids. Germline CDR1 and CDR2: SGHRS and YFSETQ. DNA for the CDR3: TGCGCCAGCAGCTCAATCTCCGGGACAGGGTACGAGCAGTACTTC. Translating it yields CASSSISGTGYEQYF.

This chain links TRBV11-2 with TRBJ1-4; 7 nucleotides agree with TRBD1. This CDR3 spans 16 amino acids. Germline CDR1 and CDR2: SGHAT and FQNNGV. V gave up 2 bases and J gave up 5 bases; unmatched junction bases: 8. CDR3 nucleotide sequence: TGTGCCAGCAGCTTATTAACGGGACAGAAAAATGAAAAACTGTTTTTT. Translated, it gives CASSLLTGQKNEKLFF.

The rearrangement links TRBV7-3 to TRBJ2-2; TRBD2 agrees at 11 bases. Germline CDR1 is SGHTA and CDR2 is FQGTGA. The CDR3 covers 16 residues. The V segment lost 5 bases and the J segment 4 bases; nucleotides outside the gene matches: 6. The CDR3: CASSKLAGDLTGELFF. CDR3 DNA sequence: TGTGCCAGCAGCAAACTAGCGGGAGATCTCACCGGGGAGCTGTTTTTT.

CDR3 bases: TGTGCCAGCAGTTTTTCGACAAATCAGCCCCAGCATTTT. Translated, it gives CASSFSTNQPQHF. V usage is TRBV28 and J usage is TRBJ1-5; D uncertain. Between the trimmed V and J ends, which lost 3 bases and 4 bases, there was a span of 7 bases. The CDR3 runs to 13 residues. Looked up from germline, CDR1 is MDHEN and CDR2 is SYDVKM.

The J gene is TRBJ2-1, the V gene TRBV28, with D tentatively TRBD2 (5 bases). The CDR3 sequence is 13 residues long. Germline CDR1 is MDHEN and CDR2 is SYDVKM. The ends were cut back, 3 bases at V and 3 bases at J, with 6 bases in the middle. The DNA for the CDR3 is TGTGCCAGCAGTTTGGCGGGCTACAATGAGCAGTTCTTC. Residues: CASSLAGYNEQFF.

The chain uses TRBV3-1 (or the pseudogene TRBV3-2) and TRBJ2-1, with D possibly being TRBD1 or TRBD2 (5 bases each). V was trimmed by 0 bases and J by 8 bases, leaving 11 bases between them. CDR3 length: 14 residues. Per the germline V gene, CDR1 is LGHDT and CDR2 is YNNKEL (reference sequence). CDR3 amino acids: CASSQDGGNYEQFF. The CDR3 DNA is TGTGCCAGCAGCCAAGATGGGGGAAACTATGAGCAGTTCTTC.

J is TRBJ1-4 and V is TRBV5-1, with TRBD1 identical over 10 bases. CDR3 size: 16 residues. The V segment lost 4 bases and the J segment 4 bases; nucleotides outside the gene matches: 7. CDR1 SGHRS and CDR2 YFSETQ come from the germline V gene. This CDR3 reads CASSPYRDRGNEKLFF. As DNA, the CDR3 is TGCGCCAGCAGCCCTTACCGGGACAGGGGTAATGAAAAACTGTTTTTT. The full variable domain, rest sourced from reference TRBV5-1 and TRBJ1-4, is KAGVTQTPRYLIKTRGQQVTLSCSPISGHRSVSWYQQTPGQGLQFLFEYFSETQRNKGNFPGRFSGRQFSNSRSEMNVSTLELGDSALYLCASSPYRDRGNEKLFFGSGTQLSVL.

About this clone: Other DNA sequences from this sample encode an identical CDR3 as well. The CDR3 DNA sequence: TGTGCCAGCAGTGAGTCAGGCTCACCCCTCCACTTT. Encoded protein: CASSESGSPLHF. J is TRBJ1-6 and V is TRBV25-1; no definite D call. This CDR3 contains 12 residues. Germline-derived CDR1 and CDR2 are MGHDK and SYGVNS. V dropped 3 bases and J dropped 10 bases, with 7 bases sitting between them.

The gene calls are TRBV18 and TRBJ2-4; either TRBD1 or TRBD2 may fit D (6 bases each). This CDR3 comprises 16 residues. Germline V gene data show CDR1 as KGHSH and CDR2 as LQKENI. V lost 6 bases and J lost 4, with 19 bases in between. CDR3 residues: CASSAAGGTLKNIQYF. DNA for the CDR3: TGTGCCAGCTCCGCCGCCGGCGGGACACTTAAAAACATTCAGTACTTC.

The chain couples TRBV5-1 to TRBJ2-7; D is ambiguous. V was trimmed by 4 bases and J by 0 bases, leaving 11 bases between them. CDR1 is SGHRS, CDR2 YFSETQ, per germline. This CDR3 is 14 amino acids long. CDR3 nucleotides: TGCGCCAGCAGCGCGGACGTTAACTCCTACGAGCAGTACTTC. Its translation: CASSADVNSYEQYF.